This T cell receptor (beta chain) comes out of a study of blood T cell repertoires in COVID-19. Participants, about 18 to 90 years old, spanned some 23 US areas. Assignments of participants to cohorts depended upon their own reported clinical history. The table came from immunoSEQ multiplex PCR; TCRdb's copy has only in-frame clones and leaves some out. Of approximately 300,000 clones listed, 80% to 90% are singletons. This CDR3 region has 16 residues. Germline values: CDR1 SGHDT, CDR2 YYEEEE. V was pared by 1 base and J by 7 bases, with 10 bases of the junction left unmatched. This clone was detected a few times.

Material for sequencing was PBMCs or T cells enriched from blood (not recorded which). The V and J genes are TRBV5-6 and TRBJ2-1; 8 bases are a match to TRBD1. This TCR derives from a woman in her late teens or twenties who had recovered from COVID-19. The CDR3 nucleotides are TGTGCCAGCAGCTTGTACCGACAGGGGCATCGGAATGAGCAGTTCTTC. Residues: CASSLYRQGHRNEQFF.